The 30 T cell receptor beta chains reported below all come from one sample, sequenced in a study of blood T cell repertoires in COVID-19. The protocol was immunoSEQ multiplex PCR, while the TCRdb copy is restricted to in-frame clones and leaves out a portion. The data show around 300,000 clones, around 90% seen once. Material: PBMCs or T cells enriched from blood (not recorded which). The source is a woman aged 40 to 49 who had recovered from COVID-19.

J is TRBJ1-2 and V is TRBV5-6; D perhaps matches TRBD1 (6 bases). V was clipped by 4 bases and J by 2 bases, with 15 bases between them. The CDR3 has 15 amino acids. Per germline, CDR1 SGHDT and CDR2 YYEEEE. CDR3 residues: CASSVYREGNYGYTF. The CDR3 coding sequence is TGTGCCAGCAGCGTCTACAGGGAGGGAAACTATGGCTACACCTTC. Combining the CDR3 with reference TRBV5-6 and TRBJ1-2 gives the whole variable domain DAGVTQSPTHLIKTRGQQVTLRCSPKSGHDTVSWYQQALGQGPQFIFQYYEEEERQRGNFPDRFSGHQFPNYSSELNVNALLLGDSALYLCASSVYREGNYGYTFGSGTRLTVV.

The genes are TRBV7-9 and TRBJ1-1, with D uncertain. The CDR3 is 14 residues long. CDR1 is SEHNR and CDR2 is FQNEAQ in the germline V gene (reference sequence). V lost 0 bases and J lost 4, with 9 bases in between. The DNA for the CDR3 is TGTGCCAGCAGCTTAGCGCTGTCAGGCACTGAAGCTTTCTTT. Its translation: CASSLALSGTEAFF. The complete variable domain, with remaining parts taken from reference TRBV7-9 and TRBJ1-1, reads DTGVSQNPRHKITKRGQNVTFRCDPISEHNRLYWYRQTLGQGPEFLTYFQNEAQLEKSRLLSDRFSAERPKGSFSTLEIQRTEQGDSAMYLCASSLALSGTEAFFGQGTRLTVV.

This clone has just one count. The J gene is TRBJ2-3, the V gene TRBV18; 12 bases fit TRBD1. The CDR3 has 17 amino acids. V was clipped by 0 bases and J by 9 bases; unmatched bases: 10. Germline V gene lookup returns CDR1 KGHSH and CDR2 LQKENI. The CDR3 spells CASSPPGQGAPTGTQYF. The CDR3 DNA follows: TGTGCCAGCTCACCACCGGGACAGGGGGCCCCCACAGGGACGCAGTATTTT.

This CDR3 reads CASSMTGNTEAFF. The DNA of the CDR3 is TGCGCCAGCAGCATGACAGGGAACACTGAAGCTTTCTTT. This sequence joins TRBV5-1 and TRBJ1-1, with D possibly TRBD1 on 6 matching bases. V lost 4 bases to trimming and J lost 1 base, with 8 bases between them. The CDR3 is 13 residues long. The germline CDR1 and CDR2 sequences are SGHRS and YFSETQ.

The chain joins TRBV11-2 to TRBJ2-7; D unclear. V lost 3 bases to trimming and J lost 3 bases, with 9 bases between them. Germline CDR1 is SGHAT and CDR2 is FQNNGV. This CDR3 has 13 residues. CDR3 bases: TGTGCCAGCAGCTTCGGCGAGCGCTACGAGCAGTACTTC. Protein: CASSFGERYEQYF.

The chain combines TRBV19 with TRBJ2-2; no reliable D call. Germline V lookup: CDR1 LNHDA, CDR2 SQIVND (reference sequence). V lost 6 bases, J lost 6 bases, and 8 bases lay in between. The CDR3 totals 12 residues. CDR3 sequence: CASSIEPGELFF. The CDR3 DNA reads TGTGCCAGTAGCATCGAGCCCGGGGAGCTGTTTTTT.

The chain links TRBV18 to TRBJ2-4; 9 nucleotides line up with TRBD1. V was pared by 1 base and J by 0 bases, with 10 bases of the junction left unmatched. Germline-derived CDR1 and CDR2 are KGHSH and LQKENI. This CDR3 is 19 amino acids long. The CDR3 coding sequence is TGTGCCAGCTCACCACGTGGACAGGGGTCTTCAATAGCCAAAAACATTCAGTACTTC. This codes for CASSPRGQGSSIAKNIQYF. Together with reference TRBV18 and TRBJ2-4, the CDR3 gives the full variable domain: NAGVMQNPRHLVRRRGQEARLRCSPMKGHSHVYWYRQLPEEGLKFMVYLQKENIIDESGMPKERFSAEFPKEGPSILRIQQVVRGDSAAYFCASSPRGQGSSIAKNIQYFGAGTRLSVL.

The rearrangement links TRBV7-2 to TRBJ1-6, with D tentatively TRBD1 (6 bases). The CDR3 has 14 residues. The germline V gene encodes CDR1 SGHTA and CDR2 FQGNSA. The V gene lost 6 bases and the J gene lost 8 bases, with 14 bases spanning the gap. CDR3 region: CASSPMDSYSPLHF. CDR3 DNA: TGTGCCAGCAGTCCGATGGACAGTTATTCACCCCTCCACTTT.

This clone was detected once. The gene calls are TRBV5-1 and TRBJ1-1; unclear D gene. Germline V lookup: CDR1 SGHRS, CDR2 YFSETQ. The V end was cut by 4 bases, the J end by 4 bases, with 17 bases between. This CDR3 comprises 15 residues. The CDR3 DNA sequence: TGCGCCAGCAGCCAGAGGGCGGTGGATTCCACTGAAGCTTTCTTT. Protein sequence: CASSQRAVDSTEAFF.

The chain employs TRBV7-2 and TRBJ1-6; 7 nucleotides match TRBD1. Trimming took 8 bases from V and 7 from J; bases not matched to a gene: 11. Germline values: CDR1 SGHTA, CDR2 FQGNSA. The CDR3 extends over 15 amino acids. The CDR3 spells CASLPGGTANSPLHF. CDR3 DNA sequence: TGTGCCAGCCTCCCTGGGGGGACAGCCAATTCACCCCTCCACTTT.

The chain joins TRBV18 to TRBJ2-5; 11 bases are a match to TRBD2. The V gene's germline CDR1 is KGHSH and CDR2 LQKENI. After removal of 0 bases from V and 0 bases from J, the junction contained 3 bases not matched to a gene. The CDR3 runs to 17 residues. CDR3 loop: CASSPPGTSGYQETQYF. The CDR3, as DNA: TGTGCCAGCTCACCACCGGGGACTAGCGGATACCAAGAGACCCAGTACTTC.

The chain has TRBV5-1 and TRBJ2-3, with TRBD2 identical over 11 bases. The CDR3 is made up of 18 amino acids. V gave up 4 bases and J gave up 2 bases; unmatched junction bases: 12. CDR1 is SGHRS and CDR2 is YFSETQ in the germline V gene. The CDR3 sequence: CASSPGGLAGGITDTQYF. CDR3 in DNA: TGCGCCAGCAGCCCCGGAGGGCTAGCGGGGGGAATCACAGATACGCAGTATTTT.

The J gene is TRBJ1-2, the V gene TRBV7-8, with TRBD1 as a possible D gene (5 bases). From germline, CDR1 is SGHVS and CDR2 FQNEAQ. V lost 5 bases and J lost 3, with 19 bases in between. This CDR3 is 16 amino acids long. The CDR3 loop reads CASSGEVQGKDYGYTF. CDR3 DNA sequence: TGTGCCAGCAGCGGAGAGGTGCAGGGCAAGGACTATGGCTACACCTTC.

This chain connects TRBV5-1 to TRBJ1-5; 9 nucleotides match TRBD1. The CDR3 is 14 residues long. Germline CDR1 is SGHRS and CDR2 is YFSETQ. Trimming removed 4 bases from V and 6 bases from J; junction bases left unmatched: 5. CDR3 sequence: CASSRGTGTQPQHF. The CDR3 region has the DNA TGCGCCAGCAGCCGCGGGACAGGGACTCAGCCCCAGCATTTT.

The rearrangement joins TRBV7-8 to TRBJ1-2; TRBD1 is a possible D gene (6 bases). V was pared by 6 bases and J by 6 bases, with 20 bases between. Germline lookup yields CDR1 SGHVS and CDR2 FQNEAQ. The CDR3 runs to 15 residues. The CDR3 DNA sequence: TGTGCCAGCAGGAATAACAACAGGGCGGGGGATGGCTACACCTTC. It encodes CASRNNNRAGDGYTF.

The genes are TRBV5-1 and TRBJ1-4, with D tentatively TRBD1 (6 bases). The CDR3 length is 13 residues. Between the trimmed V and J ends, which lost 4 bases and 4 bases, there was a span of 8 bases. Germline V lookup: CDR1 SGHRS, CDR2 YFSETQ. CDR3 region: CASSQDSNEKLFF. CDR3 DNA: TGCGCCAGCAGCCAGGACAGTAATGAAAAACTGTTTTTT.

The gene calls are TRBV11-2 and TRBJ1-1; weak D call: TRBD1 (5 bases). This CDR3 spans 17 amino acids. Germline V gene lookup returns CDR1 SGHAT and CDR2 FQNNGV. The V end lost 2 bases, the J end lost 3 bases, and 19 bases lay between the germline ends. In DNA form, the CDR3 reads TGTGCCAGCAGCTTACTCTCCCCAGGGAAGGCAGACACTGAAGCTTTCTTT. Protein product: CASSLLSPGKADTEAFF.

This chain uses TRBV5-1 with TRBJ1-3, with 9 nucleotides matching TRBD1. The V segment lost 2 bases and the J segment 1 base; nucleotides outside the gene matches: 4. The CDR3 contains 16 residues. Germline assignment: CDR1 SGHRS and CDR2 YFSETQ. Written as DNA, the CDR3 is TGCGCCAGCAGCTTAGACGGACAGGGGTCTGGAAACACCATATATTTT. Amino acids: CASSLDGQGSGNTIYF.

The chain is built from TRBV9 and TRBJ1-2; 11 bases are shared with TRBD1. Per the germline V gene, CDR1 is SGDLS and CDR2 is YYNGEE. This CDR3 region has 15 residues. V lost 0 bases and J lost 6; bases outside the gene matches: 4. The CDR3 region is CASSVGTGGENGYTF. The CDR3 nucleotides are TGTGCCAGCAGCGTAGGGACAGGGGGCGAGAATGGCTACACCTTC.

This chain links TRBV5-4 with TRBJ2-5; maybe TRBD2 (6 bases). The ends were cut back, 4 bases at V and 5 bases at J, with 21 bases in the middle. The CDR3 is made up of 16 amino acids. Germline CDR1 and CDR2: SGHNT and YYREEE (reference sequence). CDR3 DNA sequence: TGTGCCAGCAGCCCGAAGGCTAATCCAGGGAGGGAGACCCAGTACTTC. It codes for CASSPKANPGRETQYF.

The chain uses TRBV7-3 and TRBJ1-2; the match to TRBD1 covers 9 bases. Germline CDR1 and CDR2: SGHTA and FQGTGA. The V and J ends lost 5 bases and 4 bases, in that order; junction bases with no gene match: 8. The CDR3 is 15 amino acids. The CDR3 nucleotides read TGTGCCAGCAGCCTCGGGAGGGGACAGGGCTATGGCTACACCTTC. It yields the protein CASSLGRGQGYGYTF.

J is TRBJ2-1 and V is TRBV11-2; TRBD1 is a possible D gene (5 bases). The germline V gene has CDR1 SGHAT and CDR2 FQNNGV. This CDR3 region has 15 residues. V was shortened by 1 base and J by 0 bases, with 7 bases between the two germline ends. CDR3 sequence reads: CASSLGQSSYNEQFF. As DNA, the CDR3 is TGTGCCAGCAGCTTAGGACAGAGCTCCTACAATGAGCAGTTCTTC.

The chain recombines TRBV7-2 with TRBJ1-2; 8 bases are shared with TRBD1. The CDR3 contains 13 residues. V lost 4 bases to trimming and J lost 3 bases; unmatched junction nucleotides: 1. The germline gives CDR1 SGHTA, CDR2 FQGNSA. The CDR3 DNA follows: TGTGCCAGCAGCTCGGGACAGGACTATGGCTACACCTTC. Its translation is CASSSGQDYGYTF. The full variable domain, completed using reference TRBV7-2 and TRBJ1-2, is GAGVSQSPSNKVTEKGKDVELRCDPISGHTALYWYRQSLGQGLEFLIYFQGNSAPDKSGLPSDRFSAERTGGSVSTLTIQRTQQEDSAVYLCASSSGQDYGYTFGSGTRLTVV.

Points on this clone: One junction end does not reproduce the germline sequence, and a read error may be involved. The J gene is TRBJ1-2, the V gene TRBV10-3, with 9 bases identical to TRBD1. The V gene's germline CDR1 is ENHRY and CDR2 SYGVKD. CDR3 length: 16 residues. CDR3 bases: TGTGCCTTCAGTGAGTCCGGGGGACAGGGATGGTATGGCTACACCTTC. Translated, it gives CAFSESGGQGWYGYTF.

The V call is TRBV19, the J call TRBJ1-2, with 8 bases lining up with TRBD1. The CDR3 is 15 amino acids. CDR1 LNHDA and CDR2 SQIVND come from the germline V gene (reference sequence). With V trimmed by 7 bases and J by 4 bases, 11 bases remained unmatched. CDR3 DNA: TGTGCCAGTACCTCAGGGGGCAAACCCACCTATGGCTACACCTTC. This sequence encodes CASTSGGKPTYGYTF.

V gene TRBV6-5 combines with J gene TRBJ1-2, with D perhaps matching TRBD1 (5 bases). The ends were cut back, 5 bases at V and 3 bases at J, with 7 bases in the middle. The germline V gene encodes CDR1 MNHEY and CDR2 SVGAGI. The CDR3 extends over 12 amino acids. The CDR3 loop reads CASSQGYYGYTF. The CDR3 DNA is TGTGCCAGCAGTCAGGGTTACTATGGCTACACCTTC.

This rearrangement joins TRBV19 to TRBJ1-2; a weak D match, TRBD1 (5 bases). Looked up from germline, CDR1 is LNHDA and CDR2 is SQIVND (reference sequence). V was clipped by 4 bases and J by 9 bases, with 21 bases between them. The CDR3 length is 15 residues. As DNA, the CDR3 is TGTGCCAGTAGTACCCAGACGACAGCGGGCGCGCGCTACACCTTC. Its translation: CASSTQTTAGARYTF. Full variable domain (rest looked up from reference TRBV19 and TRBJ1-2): DGGITQSPKYLFRKEGQNVTLSCEQNLNHDAMYWYRQDPGQGLRLIYYSQIVNDFQKGDIAEGYSVSREKKESFPLTVTSAQKNPTAFYLCASSTQTTAGARYTFGSGTRLTVV.

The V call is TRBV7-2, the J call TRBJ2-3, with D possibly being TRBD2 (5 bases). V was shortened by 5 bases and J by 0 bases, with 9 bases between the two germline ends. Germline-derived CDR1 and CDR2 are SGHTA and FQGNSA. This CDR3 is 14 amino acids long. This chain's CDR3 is CASSPGRSTDTQYF. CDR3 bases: TGTGCCAGCAGCCCGGGAAGGAGCACAGATACGCAGTATTTT.

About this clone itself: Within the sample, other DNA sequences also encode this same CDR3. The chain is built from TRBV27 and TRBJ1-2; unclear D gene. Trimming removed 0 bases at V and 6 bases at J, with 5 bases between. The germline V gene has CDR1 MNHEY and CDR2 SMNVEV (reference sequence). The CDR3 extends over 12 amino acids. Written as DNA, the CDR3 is TGTGCCAGCAGTTTATCCGGGGATGGCTACACCTTC. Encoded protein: CASSLSGDGYTF.

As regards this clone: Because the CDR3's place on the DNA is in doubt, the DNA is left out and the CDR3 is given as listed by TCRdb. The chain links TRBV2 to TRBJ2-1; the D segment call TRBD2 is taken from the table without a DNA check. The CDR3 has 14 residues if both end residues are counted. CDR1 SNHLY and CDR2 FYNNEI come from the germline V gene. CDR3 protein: CASSEVGSGSSKFF.